This is a list of T cell receptor beta chains from one sample in a study of blood T cell repertoires in COVID-19. Method: immunoSEQ multiplex PCR; TCRdb's copy keeps in-frame clones and lacks some. The sample has a few hundred thousand clones, roughly four fifths seen once. The specimen was peripheral blood. The source is a woman older than 75 with COVID-19, enrolled during active disease. Both conserved end residues are trimmed from each CDR3. Fields, in order: J gene, D gene, CDR3 length, V gene, CDR3 protein. The D gene is left open where the match is weak.

TRBJ2-3	TRBD1	12	TRBV19	ASGQGGRTDTQY
TRBJ1-1	NA	11	TRBV10-2	ASSAQPNTEAF
TRBJ1-5	NA	14	TRBV19	ASSIRGAYSNQPQH
TRBJ1-5	TRBD1	12	TRBV30	AWSVTGNNQPQH
TRBJ2-3	TRBD2	12	TRBV6-2/TRBV6-3	ASSRSGPGNTQY
TRBJ2-5	NA	11	TRBV29-1	SVIPGFQETQY
TRBJ1-4	TRBD1	14	TRBV16	ASSQTHGTGGTKLF
TRBJ2-7	TRBD1	10	TRBV5-1	ASSQGAQEQY
TRBJ1-3	NA	10	TRBV18	ASEESGNTIY
TRBJ1-1	TRBD1	15	TRBV28	ASRGPGQGIQNTEAF
TRBJ2-1	NA	17	TRBV11-2	ASSLRFQALVGTYNEQF
TRBJ2-7	TRBD2	17	TRBV19	ASSIARGVMTGGIDEQY
TRBJ2-7	NA	11	TRBV3-1/TRBV3-2	ASSQGLPYEQY